This T cell receptor (beta chain) appears in the sequencing data of a study of technical replicates of blood from several donors. Only in-frame clones appear in the TCRdb table, and some are missing; sequencing was by immunoSEQ multiplex PCR. The sample has over 70,000 clones, 96% seen once. Trimming took 6 bases from V and 3 from J; bases not matched to a gene: 6. Germline CDR1 and CDR2: KGHSH and LQKENI. The CDR3 length is 14 residues. The chain joins TRBV18 to TRBJ2-3; 7 bases match TRBD1. Sequenced sample: T cells isolated from PBMCs. The clonotype originates from a human donor in good health. The CDR3 loop reads CASSPSTGTDTQYF. The CDR3 coding sequence is TGTGCCAGCTCTCCCTCGACAGGGACAGATACGCAGTATTTT.